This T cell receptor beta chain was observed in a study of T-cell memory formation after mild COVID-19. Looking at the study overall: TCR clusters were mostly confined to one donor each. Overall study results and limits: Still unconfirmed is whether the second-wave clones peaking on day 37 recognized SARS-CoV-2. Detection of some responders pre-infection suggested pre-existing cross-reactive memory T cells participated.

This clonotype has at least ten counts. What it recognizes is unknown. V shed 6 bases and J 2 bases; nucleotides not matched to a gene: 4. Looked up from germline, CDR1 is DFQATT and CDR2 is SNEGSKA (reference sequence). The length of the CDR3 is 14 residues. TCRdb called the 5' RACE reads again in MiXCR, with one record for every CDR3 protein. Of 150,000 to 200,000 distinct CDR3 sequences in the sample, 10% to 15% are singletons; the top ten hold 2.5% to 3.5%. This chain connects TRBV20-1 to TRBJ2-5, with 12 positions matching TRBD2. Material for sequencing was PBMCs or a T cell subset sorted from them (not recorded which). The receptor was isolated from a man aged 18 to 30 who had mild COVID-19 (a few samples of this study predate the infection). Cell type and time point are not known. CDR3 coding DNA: TGCAGTGCCCAGACTAGCGGGGGACAAGAGACCCAGTACTTC. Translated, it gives CSAQTSGGQETQYF.